Below, one T cell receptor beta chain is given with its context. The antigen is undetermined. TCRB transcripts that were expressed got sequenced, as all of the isolated RNA had been reverse transcribed. Some clones are missing from TCRdb's copy, which holds only in-frame ones; the method was immunoSEQ multiplex PCR. The sample consists of about 620,000 clones, 15% to 17% of them appearing once. Each of the CD4+ naive, central memory, regulatory and stem cell-like memory populations was sorted via CD45RO/CCR7/CD25/CD127/CD95/CD27. The data were obtained in a study of beta chain features in type 1 diabetes. Findings and limits, study-wide: Patients and controls would share equally any PCR tilt toward shorter templates. Among patients with Type 1 diabetes, TCRB CDR3s were moderately but significantly shorter in every one of the four CD4+ subsets.

The sample taken for sequencing was naive CD4+ T cells from blood. The source of this sequence is a young man in good health.

The CDR3 DNA sequence: TGTGCCAGCAGTGACCTGGTGGAGAAGTACAATGAGCAGTTCTTC. Protein sequence: CASSDLVEKYNEQFF. V is TRBV6-1 and J is TRBJ2-1, with D unresolved. Trimming removed 3 bases at V and 4 bases at J, with 13 bases between. CDR1 and CDR2 (germline): MNHNS, SASEGT. This CDR3 has 15 amino acids.